This TCR beta chain was found in a study of blood T cell repertoires in COVID-19. Study at large: Nucleic acid was either cDNA or gDNA, and it came from T cells, B-cell-depleted T cells, or PBMCs.

Germline lookup yields CDR1 MNHNS and CDR2 SASEGT. The CDR3 runs to 15 residues. V trimming: 2 bases; J trimming: 4 bases; junction bases outside the gene matches: 4. As processed by the authors: The assay estimated nucleated cells by amplifying reference gene primers. Produced via immunoSEQ multiplex PCR; TCRdb's table is partial and in-frame only. V, J and clone size are those of that table, while D and trimming were read from the DNA. The sample lists about 480,000 clones; 75% to 90% were seen once. The sample comprised peripheral blood. The chain joins TRBV6-1 to TRBJ1-3; 8 bases are shared with TRBD1. The receptor's source is a woman aged 25 to 45 with acute or convalescent COVID-19. CDR3 amino acids: CASSEPGGLGNTIYF. The CDR3 DNA reads as TGTGCCAGCAGTGAACCAGGGGGCTTAGGAAACACCATATATTTT.